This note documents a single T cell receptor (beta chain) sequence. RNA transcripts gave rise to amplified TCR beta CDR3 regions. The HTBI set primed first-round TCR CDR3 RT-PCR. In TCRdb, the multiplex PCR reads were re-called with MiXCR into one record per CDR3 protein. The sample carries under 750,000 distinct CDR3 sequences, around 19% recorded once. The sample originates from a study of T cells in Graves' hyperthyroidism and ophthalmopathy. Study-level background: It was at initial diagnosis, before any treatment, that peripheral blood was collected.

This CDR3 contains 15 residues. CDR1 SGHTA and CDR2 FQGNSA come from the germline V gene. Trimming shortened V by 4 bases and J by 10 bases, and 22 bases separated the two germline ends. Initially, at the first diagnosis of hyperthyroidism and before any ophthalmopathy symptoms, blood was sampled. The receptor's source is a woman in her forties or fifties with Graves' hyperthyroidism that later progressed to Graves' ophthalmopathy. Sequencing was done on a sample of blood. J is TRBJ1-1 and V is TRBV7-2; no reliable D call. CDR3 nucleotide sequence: TGTGCCAGCAGCTCCACCTCTGGCTTGGCGGCCCGAGCTTTCTTT. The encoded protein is CASSSTSGLAARAFF.